The 8 T cell receptor beta chains in this list originate from one sample, sequenced in a study of cytomegalovirus exposure and HLA in healthy donors. Clones were sequenced by immunoSEQ multiplex PCR, and TCRdb holds only the in-frame ones, with some missing. Of about 160,000 clones listed, 89% are singletons. Sequenced material: PBMCs. Source of these receptors: a woman between 18 and 29 years old in good health and CMV-seropositive.

The gene calls are TRBV19 and TRBJ2-1; weak D call: TRBD1 (5 bases). Germline CDR1 reads LNHDA; CDR2 reads SQIVND (reference sequence). V lost 6 bases and J lost 0, with 12 bases in between. The CDR3 length is 15 residues. DNA of the CDR3: TGTGCCAGTAGAATCACAGGTAACTCCTACAATGAGCAGTTCTTC. This translates into CASRITGNSYNEQFF.

The chain is built from TRBV15 and TRBJ1-1; weak D call: TRBD1 (5 bases). CDR3 length: 12 amino acids. Germline V gives CDR1 LNHNV, CDR2 YYDKDF (reference sequence). The germline V and J ends were trimmed by 0 bases and 11 bases, with 10 bases remaining between them. CDR3 protein: CATSRDQGAAFF. The CDR3 DNA follows: TGTGCCACCAGCAGAGATCAAGGGGCTGCTTTCTTT.

The CDR3 region has the DNA TGTGCCAGCAGCGTAGGCTGGGGAGGGCAGAAAGAGACCCAGTACTTC. This encodes CASSVGWGGQKETQYF. J is TRBJ2-5 and V is TRBV9, with 7 bases aligning to TRBD2. The CDR3 consists of 16 residues. Germline trimming cut 0 bases from V and 3 bases from J; bases unmatched to any gene: 8. Germline CDR1 SGDLS, CDR2 YYNGEE.

The V and J genes are TRBV23-1 and TRBJ2-5; 8 bases fit TRBD1. TRBV23-1 is labeled an ORF, and its function is uncertain. This CDR3 comprises 15 residues. The V gene end was trimmed by 3 bases and the J gene end by 1 base; junction bases not matched to a gene: 4. In nucleotides, the CDR3 is TGCGCCAGCAGTCATGCAGACAGGGGCCAAGAGACCCAGTACTTC. It yields the protein CASSHADRGQETQYF.

This chain links TRBV5-1 with TRBJ2-5, with a possible D match to TRBD1 (7 bases). The germline V gene has CDR1 SGHRS and CDR2 YFSETQ. The V end lost 4 bases, the J end lost 4 bases, and 17 bases lay between the germline ends. CDR3 length: 15 amino acids. CDR3 loop: CASSLNRRGPETQYF. CDR3 sequence (DNA): TGCGCCAGCAGCCTTAACAGGAGGGGGCCAGAGACCCAGTACTTC.

The J gene is TRBJ1-2, the V gene TRBV5-1; 7 nucleotides match TRBD1. Trimming at V came to 0 bases and at J to 10 bases, leaving 3 bases not matched to a gene. Germline V gene data show CDR1 as SGHRS and CDR2 as YFSETQ. The CDR3 length is 12 residues. CDR3 residues: CASSLGGQTYTF. CDR3 nucleotide sequence: TGCGCCAGCAGCTTGGGGGGACAGACCTACACCTTC. Using reference TRBV5-1 and TRBJ1-2 for the parts outside the CDR3, the full variable domain is KAGVTQTPRYLIKTRGQQVTLSCSPISGHRSVSWYQQTPGQGLQFLFEYFSETQRNKGNFPGRFSGRQFSNSRSEMNVSTLELGDSALYLCASSLGGQTYTFGSGTRLTVV.

The V gene is TRBV6-5, the J gene TRBJ2-1; TRBD2 is a possible D gene (5 bases). CDR3 size: 16 residues. Deletions cut 0 bases from V and 2 bases from J, with 11 bases between. The germline gives CDR1 MNHEY, CDR2 SVGAGI. CDR3 nucleotides: TGTGCCAGCAGTTACTCGGGCGGACTCCCCTACAATGAGCAGTTCTTC. Protein product: CASSYSGGLPYNEQFF.

The rearrangement uses TRBV5-1 and TRBJ2-5; a possible D gene is TRBD1 (6 bases). Germline lookup yields CDR1 SGHRS and CDR2 YFSETQ. The ends were cut back, 1 base at V and 1 base at J, with 8 bases in the middle. The CDR3 length is 14 residues. Here the CDR3 DNA reads TGCGCCAGCAGCTTGCGGGACACCCAAGAGACCCAGTACTTC. It specifies CASSLRDTQETQYF.